This T cell receptor (beta chain) was identified in a study of beta chain features in type 1 diabetes. The study reverse transcribed the entire isolated RNA, so it sequenced expressed TCRB transcripts. Sequencing used immunoSEQ multiplex PCR; TCRdb keeps in-frame clones, though not all of them. The sample shows 400,000 to 500,000 clones, around 13% of them seen only once. The TCR originated in a man aged 25-45 years in good health. Source material: naive CD4+ T cells from blood.

The CDR3 nucleotides are TGTGCCAGCAGTCGCAGCTCCTACGAGCAGTACTTC. Translating gives CASSRSSYEQYF. The chain uses TRBV2 and TRBJ2-7; D gene uncertain. This CDR3 is 12 amino acids long. The germline V gene encodes CDR1 SNHLY and CDR2 FYNNEI. V was clipped by 5 bases and J by 0 bases, with 5 bases between them.